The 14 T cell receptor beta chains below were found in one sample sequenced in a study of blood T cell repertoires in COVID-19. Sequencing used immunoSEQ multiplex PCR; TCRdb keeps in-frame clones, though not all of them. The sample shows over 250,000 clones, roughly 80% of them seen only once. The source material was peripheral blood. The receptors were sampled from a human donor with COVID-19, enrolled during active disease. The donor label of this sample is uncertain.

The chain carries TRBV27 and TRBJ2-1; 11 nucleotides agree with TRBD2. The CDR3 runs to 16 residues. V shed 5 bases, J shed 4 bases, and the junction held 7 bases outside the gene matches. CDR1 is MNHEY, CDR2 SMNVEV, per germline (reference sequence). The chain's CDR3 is CASSHLAGGRYNEQFF. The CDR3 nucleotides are TGTGCCAGCAGTCACCTAGCGGGAGGCCGATACAATGAGCAGTTCTTC.

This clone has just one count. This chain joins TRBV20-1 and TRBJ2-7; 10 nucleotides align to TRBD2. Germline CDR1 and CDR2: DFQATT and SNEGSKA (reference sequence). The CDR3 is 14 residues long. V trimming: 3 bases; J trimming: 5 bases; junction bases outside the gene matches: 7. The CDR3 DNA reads TGCAGTGCTAGTTATCCTAGCGGGGGCGACGAGCAGTACTTC. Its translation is CSASYPSGGDEQYF.

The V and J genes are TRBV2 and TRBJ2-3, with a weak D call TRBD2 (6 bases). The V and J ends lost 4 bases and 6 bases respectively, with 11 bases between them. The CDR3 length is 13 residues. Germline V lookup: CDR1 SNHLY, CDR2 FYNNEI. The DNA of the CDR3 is TGTGCCAGCAGTGGACCTGCGGGGGATACGCAGTATTTT. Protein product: CASSGPAGDTQYF.

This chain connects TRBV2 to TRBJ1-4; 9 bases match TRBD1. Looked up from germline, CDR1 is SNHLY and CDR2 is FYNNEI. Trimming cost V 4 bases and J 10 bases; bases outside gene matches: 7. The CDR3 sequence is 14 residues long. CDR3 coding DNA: TGTGCCAGCAGTGTGGGACAGGGTATCGGAAAACTGTTTTTT. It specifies CASSVGQGIGKLFF.

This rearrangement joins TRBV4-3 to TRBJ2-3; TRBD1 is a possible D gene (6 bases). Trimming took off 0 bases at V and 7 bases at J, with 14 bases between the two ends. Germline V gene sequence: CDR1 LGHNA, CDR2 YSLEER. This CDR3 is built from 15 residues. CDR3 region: CASSQDTVRGYTQYF. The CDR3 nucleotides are TGCGCCAGCAGCCAAGATACGGTCAGGGGTTATACGCAGTATTTT.

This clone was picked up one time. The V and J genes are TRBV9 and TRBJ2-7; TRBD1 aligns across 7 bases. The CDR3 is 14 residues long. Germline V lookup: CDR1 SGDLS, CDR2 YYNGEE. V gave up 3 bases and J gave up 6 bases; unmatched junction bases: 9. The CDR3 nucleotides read TGTGCCAGCAGCGCCCCAGGGGGAACGGGCGAGCAGTACTTC. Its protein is CASSAPGGTGEQYF.

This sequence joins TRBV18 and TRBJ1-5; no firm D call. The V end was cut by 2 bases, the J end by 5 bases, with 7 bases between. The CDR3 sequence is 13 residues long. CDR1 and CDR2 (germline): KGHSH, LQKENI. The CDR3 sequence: CASSPLADQPQHF. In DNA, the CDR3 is TGTGCCAGCTCACCATTGGCAGATCAGCCCCAGCATTTT. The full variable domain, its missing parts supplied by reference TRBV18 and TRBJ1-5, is NAGVMQNPRHLVRRRGQEARLRCSPMKGHSHVYWYRQLPEEGLKFMVYLQKENIIDESGMPKERFSAEFPKEGPSILRIQQVVRGDSAAYFCASSPLADQPQHFGDGTRLSIL.

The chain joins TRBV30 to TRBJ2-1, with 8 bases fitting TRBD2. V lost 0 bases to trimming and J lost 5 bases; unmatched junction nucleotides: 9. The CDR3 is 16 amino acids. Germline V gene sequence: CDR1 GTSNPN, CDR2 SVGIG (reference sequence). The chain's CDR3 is CAWSVRASGRDNEQFF. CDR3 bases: TGTGCCTGGAGTGTACGGGCTAGCGGGCGTGACAATGAGCAGTTCTTC.

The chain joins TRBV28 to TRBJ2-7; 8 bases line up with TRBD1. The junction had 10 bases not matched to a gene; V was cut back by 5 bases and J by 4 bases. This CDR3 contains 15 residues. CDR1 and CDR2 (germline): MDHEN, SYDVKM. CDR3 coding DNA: TGTGCCAGCAGTGCCTCGGACAGGGAAGGGTACGAGCAGTACTTC. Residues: CASSASDREGYEQYF.

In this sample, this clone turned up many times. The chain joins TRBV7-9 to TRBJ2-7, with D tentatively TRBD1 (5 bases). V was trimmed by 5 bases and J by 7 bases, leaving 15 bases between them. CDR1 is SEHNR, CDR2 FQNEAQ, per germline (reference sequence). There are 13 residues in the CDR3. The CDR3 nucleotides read TGTGCCAGCAGCCTACCTGGGGCGCGAGAGCAGTACTTC. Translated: CASSLPGAREQYF.

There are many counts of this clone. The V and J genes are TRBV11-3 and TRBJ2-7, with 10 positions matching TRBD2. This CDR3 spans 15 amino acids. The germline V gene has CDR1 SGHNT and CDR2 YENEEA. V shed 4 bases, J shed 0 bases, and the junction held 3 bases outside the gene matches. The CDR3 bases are TGTGCCAGCAGCTCGGGACTAGCGCCCTCCTACGAGCAGTACTTC. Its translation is CASSSGLAPSYEQYF.

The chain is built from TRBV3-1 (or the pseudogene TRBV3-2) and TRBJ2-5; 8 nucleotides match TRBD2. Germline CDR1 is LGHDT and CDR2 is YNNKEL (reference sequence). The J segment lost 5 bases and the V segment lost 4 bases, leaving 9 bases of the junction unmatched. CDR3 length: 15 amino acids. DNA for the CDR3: TGTGCCAGCAGCCGAGTCGGGGTAGCGGGGGAGACCCAGTACTTC. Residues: CASSRVGVAGETQYF.

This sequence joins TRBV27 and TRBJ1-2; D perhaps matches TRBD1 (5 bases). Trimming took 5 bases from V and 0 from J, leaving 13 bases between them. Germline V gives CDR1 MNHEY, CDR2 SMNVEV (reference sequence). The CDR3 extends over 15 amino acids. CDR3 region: CASSRQGLANYGYTF. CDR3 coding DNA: TGTGCCAGCAGTCGTCAGGGATTAGCTAACTATGGCTACACCTTC.

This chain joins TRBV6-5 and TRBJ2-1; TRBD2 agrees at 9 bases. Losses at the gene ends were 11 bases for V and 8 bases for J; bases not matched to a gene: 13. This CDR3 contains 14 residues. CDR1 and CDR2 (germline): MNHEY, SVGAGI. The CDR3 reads CAVKWTSVGDEQFF. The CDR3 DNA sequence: TGTGCCGTTAAATGGACTAGCGTTGGAGATGAGCAGTTCTTC.